This T cell receptor beta chain was documented in a study of beta chain features in type 1 diabetes. Study-level findings and limits: Shorter templates might be favored by PCR, and equally so in patients and in controls. TCRB CDR3 length was moderately but significantly reduced in all four CD4+ subsets of Type 1 diabetes patients. High TCR expression in some cells could lead to their over-representation in cDNA sequencing.

The V gene end was trimmed by 3 bases and the J gene end by 7 bases; junction bases not matched to a gene: 11. CDR1 is SGHNT and CDR2 is YENEEA in the germline V gene. The CDR3 consists of 17 residues. Concerning this clone itself: Antigen specificity is unknown.

Expressed TCRB transcripts were sequenced after all isolated RNA was converted to cDNA. The assay was immunoSEQ multiplex PCR, and TCRdb's table has in-frame clones only and misses some. The sample lists fewer than 500,000 clones; approximately 15% were seen once. By way of CD45RO/CCR7/CD25/CD127/CD95/CD27, the CD4+ regulatory, stem cell-like memory, central memory and naive cells were sorted. The specimen was naive CD4+ T cells from blood. This clonotype was obtained from a man between 25 and 39 years old in good health. This chain connects TRBV11-3 to TRBJ2-1; 11 positions agree with TRBD2. DNA for the CDR3: TGTGCCAGCAGCTTGGGACGACTAGCGGGAATGACTAATGAGCAGTTCTTC. It is translated as CASSLGRLAGMTNEQFF.